This T cell receptor (beta chain) derives from a study of blood T cell repertoires in COVID-19. Study-wide context: The United States, Italy and Spain supplied acute and convalescent COVID-19 samples.

The V gene's germline CDR1 is LNHDA and CDR2 SQIVND (reference sequence). With 8 bases clipped from V and 2 bases from J, the junction kept 6 bases outside the gene matches. There are 14 residues in the CDR3. Participant age was about 18 to 95 years, and participants resided in roughly 25 US areas. Participant reports of clinical history set cohort assignment. As processed by the authors: How many nucleated cells were present was estimated from reference gene primer amplification. Method: immunoSEQ multiplex PCR; TCRdb's copy keeps in-frame clones and lacks some. The V and J calls and clone size were taken over from that table, and D and trimming were inferred from the DNA. The sample carries roughly 190,000 clones, 84% recorded once.

The receptor's source is a woman in her 30s who had recovered from COVID-19. The material sequenced was PBMCs or T cells enriched from blood (not recorded which). The rearrangement links TRBV19 to TRBJ2-7, with 10 bases identical to TRBD2. The DNA for the CDR3 is TGTGCCAGTGCCATAGCGGGAGGCCCCTACGAGCAGTACTTC. It specifies CASAIAGGPYEQYF.